The clone carrying this TCR beta chain has just a few counts. Each sorted fraction was over 95% pure. The data stem from a study of beta chain features in type 1 diabetes. Germline values: CDR1 SGHRS, CDR2 YFSETQ. The V and J ends lost 3 bases and 3 bases, in that order; junction bases with no gene match: 3. The length of the CDR3 is 14 residues. The whole isolated RNA underwent reverse transcription, so sequencing captured expressed TCRB transcripts. Clones were read by immunoSEQ multiplex PCR, and TCRdb kept only the in-frame ones, dropping some. The data contain 390,000 or so clones, approximately 15% of them singletons.

This chain connects TRBV5-1 to TRBJ2-5; 9 positions match TRBD1. This TCR was recovered from a man aged 30 to 39 in good health. Sequenced material: naive CD4+ T cells from blood. The CDR3 here is CASSWGQGKETQYF. The CDR3 DNA reads TGCGCCAGCAGCTGGGGACAGGGCAAAGAGACCCAGTACTTC.